Listed below are T cell receptor beta chains from one sample, sequenced in a study of blood T cell repertoires in COVID-19. Data came from immunoSEQ multiplex PCR; TCRdb stores just in-frame clones and leaves some out. Here the sample spans 140,000 or so clones, approximately 73% being singletons. The sequenced material came from peripheral blood. These receptors were obtained from a man aged 60 to 69 with acute or convalescent COVID-19. The CDR3 runs from the conserved cysteine through the conserved F or W. Each record gives: clone size, V gene, D gene, J gene, CDR3 protein, CDR3 DNA. A D gene is named only where the DNA matches it firmly. A row's size may be missing; if present it is once, few, many or a size class.

-,TRBV7-9,-,TRBJ1-5,CASSAVGARGQPQHF,TGTGCCAGCAGCGCTGTTGGAGCGCGGGGGCAGCCCCAGCATTTT
-,TRBV6-5,TRBD1,TRBJ2-5,CASSYTGQGRETQYF,TGTGCCAGCAGTTACACGGGACAGGGAAGGGAGACCCAGTACTTC
-,TRBV24-1,TRBD1,TRBJ2-7,CATSNPRDSYEQYF,TGTGCCACCAGTAATCCCCGGGACAGCTACGAGCAGTACTTC
few,TRBV14,TRBD2,TRBJ2-3,CASSLLAGMSTDTQYF,TGTGCCAGCAGCCTCCTAGCGGGTATGTCTACAGATACGCAGTATTTT
-,TRBV7-7,TRBD2,TRBJ2-1,CASSPAGTSGYNEQFF,TGTGCCAGCAGCCCTGCCGGGACTAGCGGTTACAATGAGCAGTTCTTC
-,TRBV6-1,-,TRBJ2-7,CASSEARSSYEQYF,TGTGCCAGCAGTGAAGCGAGGTCTTCCTACGAGCAGTACTTC
-,TRBV4-1,-,TRBJ1-2,CASSQSRRANYGYTF,TGCGCCAGCAGCCAATCAAGGAGGGCCAACTATGGCTACACCTTC
-,TRBV7-9,-,TRBJ2-7,CASSREGHPPQYF,TGTGCCAGCAGCCGTGAGGGACACCCCCCCCAGTACTTC
few,TRBV7-8,TRBD2,TRBJ2-1,CASGGRASGPSSYNEQFF,TGTGCCAGCGGGGGAAGGGCTAGCGGGCCTAGCTCCTACAATGAGCAGTTCTTC
-,TRBV6-5,-,TRBJ2-6,CASSPLAPGANVLTF,TGTGCCAGCAGTCCACTAGCCCCTGGGGCCAACGTCCTGACTTTC
-,TRBV13,-,TRBJ2-7,CASSLRGGSSYEQYF,TGTGCCAGCAGCTTAAGGGGGGGAAGCTCCTACGAGCAGTACTTC
-,TRBV27,-,TRBJ2-3,CASSFSGVADTQYF,TGTGCCAGCAGTTTTTCTGGAGTCGCAGATACGCAGTATTTT
-,TRBV13,TRBD2,TRBJ2-3,CASSLAREGSTDTQYF,TGTGCCAGCAGCTTAGCGAGGGAGGGTAGCACAGATACGCAGTATTTT
few,TRBV30,TRBD2,TRBJ2-5,CAWSLRTSVQETQYF,TGTGCCTGGAGTCTGAGGACTAGCGTACAAGAGACCCAGTACTTC
-,TRBV9,TRBD2,TRBJ2-1,CASSPLGTSGSYEQFF,TGTGCCAGCAGTCCGCTCGGGACTAGCGGGAGTTATGAGCAGTTCTTC
-,TRBV11-3,-,TRBJ2-1,CASSGLMGEQFF,TGTGCCAGTAGCGGACTAATGGGCGAGCAGTTCTTC
-,TRBV7-3,TRBD1,TRBJ2-5,CASSYRGQETQYF,TGTGCCAGCAGCTACAGGGGTCAGGAGACCCAGTACTTC
few,TRBV11-2,TRBD2,TRBJ2-7,CASSYWTSGNSYEQYF,TGTGCCAGCAGCTATTGGACTAGCGGAAACTCCTACGAGCAGTACTTC
few,TRBV19,TRBD1,TRBJ2-7,CASSSGTGAYEQYF,TGTGCCAGTAGTTCCGGGACAGGCGCCTACGAGCAGTACTTC
-,TRBV5-6,TRBD1,TRBJ2-3,CASSVLQGADTQYF,TGTGCCAGCAGCGTACTTCAGGGGGCAGATACGCAGTATTTT
-,TRBV5-5,-,TRBJ2-3,CASSIWSTDTQYF,TGTGCCAGCAGCATCTGGAGTACAGATACGCAGTATTTT
-,TRBV7-3,-,TRBJ2-2,CASSFQTVGTGELFF,TGTGCCAGCAGCTTTCAGACGGTCGGGACCGGGGAGCTGTTTTTT
few,TRBV3-1/TRBV3-2,-,TRBJ1-1,CASSQDTLTEAFF,TGTGCCAGCAGCCAAGATACATTGACTGAAGCTTTCTTT
-,TRBV7-9,-,TRBJ2-1,CASSLVGGNEQFF,TGTGCCAGCAGCTTAGTCGGGGGCAATGAGCAGTTCTTC
-,TRBV7-6,TRBD2,TRBJ2-1,CASSLELAGGGEQFF,TGTGCCAGCAGCTTAGAGCTAGCGGGAGGGGGTGAGCAGTTCTTC
-,TRBV5-4,-,TRBJ1-2,CASSQAGNYGYTF,TGTGCCAGCAGCCAAGCCGGGAACTATGGCTACACCTTC
-,TRBV10-3,TRBD1,TRBJ2-5,CAIRKGQGEETQYF,TGTGCCATCAGAAAGGGACAGGGGGAAGAGACCCAGTACTTC
once,TRBV6-4,-,TRBJ2-3,CASSSASTDTQYF,TGTGCCAGCAGTAGCGCTAGCACAGATACGCAGTATTTT
-,TRBV2,-,TRBJ2-2,CASTPSRGLFF,TGTGCCAGCACCCCGAGCCGGGGGCTGTTTTTT
-,TRBV3-1/TRBV3-2,TRBD2,TRBJ2-1,CASSHMYGRGYNEQFF,TGTGCCAGCAGCCATATGTACGGGAGGGGATACAATGAGCAGTTCTTC
-,TRBV7-3,-,TRBJ1-1,CASSATGRDTEAFF,TGTGCCAGCAGCGCCACGGGGAGGGACACTGAAGCTTTCTTT
-,TRBV19,TRBD2,TRBJ2-7,CASSRASGSSYEQYF,TGTGCCAGTAGTAGAGCTAGCGGGTCCTCCTACGAGCAGTACTTC
few,TRBV2,TRBD2,TRBJ2-7,CASSLAGGEQYF,TGTGCCAGCAGCCTAGCGGGAGGCGAGCAGTACTTC
-,TRBV14,-,TRBJ1-2,CASSQGLGPYGYTF,TGTGCCAGCAGCCAGGGACTGGGACCCTATGGCTACACCTTC
-,TRBV19,-,TRBJ1-1,CASSIGGGAQRTEAFF,TGTGCCAGTAGTATAGGTGGAGGGGCCCAGAGGACTGAAGCTTTCTTT
-,TRBV4-1,TRBD2,TRBJ2-3,CASSQLAGGPTDTQYF,TGCGCCAGCAGCCAGCTAGCGGGAGGGCCCACAGATACGCAGTATTTT
-,TRBV11-3,TRBD2,TRBJ2-3,CASSSEGGTGDTQYF,TGTGCCAGCAGCTCGGAGGGAGGGACGGGGGATACGCAGTATTTT
-,TRBV5-1,TRBD2,TRBJ2-5,CASSLMAGGGETQYF,TGCGCCAGCAGCTTGATGGCGGGGGGGGGAGAGACCCAGTACTTC
-,TRBV7-8,TRBD2,TRBJ2-5,CASSLGGSGRPRETQYF,TGTGCCAGCAGCTTAGGGGGTAGCGGGAGGCCCCGGGAGACCCAGTACTTC
-,TRBV11-2,-,TRBJ2-3,CASSFSPLAWYADTQYF,TGTGCCAGCAGCTTTTCCCCCTTGGCTTGGTACGCAGATACGCAGTATTTT
-,TRBV6-5,-,TRBJ2-3,CASSYRRGDTQYF,TGTGCCAGCAGTTACCGCAGAGGAGATACGCAGTATTTT
-,TRBV13,TRBD2,TRBJ2-7,CASSAGLATYEQYF,TGTGCCAGCAGCGCGGGACTAGCGACCTACGAGCAGTACTTC
few,TRBV2,-,TRBJ1-5,CASSEALISNQPQHF,TGTGCCAGCAGTGAAGCGCTTATCAGTAATCAGCCCCAGCATTTT
-,TRBV18,-,TRBJ1-1,CASSPPQGGTEAFF,TGTGCCAGCTCACCACCTCAGGGTGGTACTGAAGCTTTCTTT
-,TRBV3-1/TRBV3-2,TRBD1,TRBJ2-7,CASSPGQHSYEQYF,TGTGCCAGCAGCCCGGGACAGCACTCCTACGAGCAGTACTTC
-,TRBV30,-,TRBJ2-5,CAWSVYETQYF,TGTGCCTGGAGTGTTTATGAGACCCAGTACTTC
-,TRBV12-3/TRBV12-4,-,TRBJ2-1,CASSLAGNEQFF,TGTGCCAGCAGCCTAGCTGGCAATGAGCAGTTCTTC
-,TRBV5-1,TRBD1,TRBJ1-2,CASSPGQANPNYGYTF,TGCGCCAGCAGCCCGGGACAGGCGAATCCTAACTATGGCTACACCTTC
-,TRBV6-5,TRBD1,TRBJ1-1,CASRSNRGLNTEAFF,TGTGCCAGCAGATCTAACAGGGGACTCAACACTGAAGCTTTCTTT
-,TRBV19,-,TRBJ1-3,CASSGGGGGNTIYF,TGTGCCAGTAGTGGCGGTGGAGGAGGAAACACCATATATTTT
few,TRBV11-2,-,TRBJ2-7,CASSPGGGEQYF,TGTGCCAGCAGCCCAGGTGGTGGGGAGCAGTACTTC
-,TRBV5-6,-,TRBJ1-1,CASSLTSYWTEAFF,TGTGCCAGCAGCCTCACTTCTTATTGGACTGAAGCTTTCTTT
-,TRBV6-1,-,TRBJ2-7,CASSAADFFRKSSYEQYF,TGTGCCAGCAGTGCAGCCGACTTTTTTAGGAAGAGCTCCTACGAGCAGTACTTC
-,TRBV27,TRBD2,TRBJ2-7,CASSRLAGFYEQYF,TGTGCCAGCAGTAGACTAGCGGGGTTCTACGAGCAGTACTTC
-,TRBV2,-,TRBJ2-5,CASSEQLGETQYF,TGTGCCAGCAGTGAACAACTAGGGGAGACCCAGTACTTC
-,TRBV6-5,TRBD1,TRBJ1-5,CASSYSSDRNQPQHF,TGTGCCAGCAGTTACTCTTCGGACAGGAATCAGCCCCAGCATTTT
-,TRBV7-7,TRBD1,TRBJ2-1,CASSSGQGGDEQFF,TGTGCTAGCAGCTCGGGACAGGGGGGAGATGAGCAGTTCTTC
-,TRBV5-4,-,TRBJ1-1,CASSRRDTLEAFF,TGTGCCAGCAGCCGTCGGGACACTCTTGAAGCTTTCTTT
-,TRBV12-3/TRBV12-4,-,TRBJ2-3,CASSFYYNTQYF,TGTGCCAGCAGTTTCTACTACAATACGCAGTATTTT